This T cell receptor (beta chain) came from a study of cytomegalovirus exposure and HLA in healthy donors. Notes on this clone: The antigen is undetermined.

Primers included in the PCR were 60 Vbeta and 13 Jbeta primers. Clones were read by immunoSEQ multiplex PCR, and TCRdb kept only the in-frame ones, dropping some. The sample holds around 96,000 clones; 55% to 75% are singletons and the top ten take approximately 3%. CDR1 is SGDLS, CDR2 YYNGEE, per germline. CDR3 length: 14 amino acids. Trimming took off 2 bases at V and 5 bases at J, with 11 bases between the two ends. Study-wide points: Most TCR sequences were rare, but some public TCRs occurred in many donors. Equally common other TCR beta chains were less clonally expanded than HLA-associated ones, a later analysis found.

The sample comprised PBMCs. This sequence joins TRBV9 and TRBJ2-1; TRBD1 is a possible D gene (5 bases). This sequence was found in a man aged 55 to 70 in good health and CMV-seronegative. CDR3 nucleotide sequence: TGTGCCAGCAGCGTTACAGGCAACAACAATGAGCAGTTCTTC. Encoded protein: CASSVTGNNNEQFF.